This TCR beta chain was recorded in a study of T and B cells in COVID-19 patients. Background on the study: Peripheral blood came from COVID-19 patients with active infection or after recovery.

BIOMED2 TRB-A/B primer pools were used in multiplex TRB PCR. MiXCR was run by TCRdb on the multiplex PCR reads, yielding one entry per CDR3 protein. The data contain approximately 11,000 distinct CDR3 sequences, more than 30% of them singletons. On this clonotype: Antigen: not known.

Study-wide findings and caveats: Sorted SARS-CoV-2-responsive or tetramer+ T cells and CD4+, regulatory and CD8+ subsets were not yet sequenced. Patients with COVID-19 reportedly showed strongly skewed T cell receptor beta variable and joining gene usage. Blood from mildly ill patients while symptomatic, and early samples from severe cases, were scarce.

Each TRB amplification used about 220-500 ng of genomic DNA from blood. Trimming took off 6 bases at V and 4 bases at J, with 11 bases between the two ends. There are 12 residues in the CDR3. The germline CDR1 and CDR2 sequences are SQVTM and ANQGSEA. The gene calls are TRBV29-1 and TRBJ2-3; maybe TRBD2 (6 bases). Sequencing input: blood. The sequence was collected from a human donor with active COVID-19. CDR3 bases: TGCAGCGTCCTCGGCGGGGCAGATACGCAGTATTTT. Translating it yields CSVLGGADTQYF.